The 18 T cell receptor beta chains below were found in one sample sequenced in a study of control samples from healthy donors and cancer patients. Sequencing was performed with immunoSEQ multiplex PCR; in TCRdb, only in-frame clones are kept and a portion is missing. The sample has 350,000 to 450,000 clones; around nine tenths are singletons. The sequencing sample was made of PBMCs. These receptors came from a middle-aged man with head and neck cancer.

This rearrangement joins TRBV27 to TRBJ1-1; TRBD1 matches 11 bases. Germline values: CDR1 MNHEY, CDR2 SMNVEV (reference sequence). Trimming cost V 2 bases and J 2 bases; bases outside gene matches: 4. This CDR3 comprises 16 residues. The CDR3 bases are TGTGCCAGCAGTTTACGGACAGGGGGCCACAACACTGAAGCTTTCTTT. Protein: CASSLRTGGHNTEAFF.

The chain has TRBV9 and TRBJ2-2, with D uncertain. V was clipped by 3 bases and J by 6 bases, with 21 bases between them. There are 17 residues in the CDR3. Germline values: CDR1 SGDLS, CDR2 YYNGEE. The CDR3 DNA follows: TGTGCCAGCAGCGACCCCCGCGGAATGAACAGAGCCGGGGAGCTGTTTTTT. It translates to CASSDPRGMNRAGELFF.

CDR3 bases: TGTGCCAGCAGTCTCCCGGGACAGGGGGCCCACGAGCAGTACTTC. Its protein is CASSLPGQGAHEQYF. The chain uses TRBV27 and TRBJ2-7; 12 nucleotides agree with TRBD1. CDR1 MNHEY and CDR2 SMNVEV come from the germline V gene (reference sequence). Trimming took 5 bases from V and 5 from J; bases not matched to a gene: 7. There are 15 residues in the CDR3.

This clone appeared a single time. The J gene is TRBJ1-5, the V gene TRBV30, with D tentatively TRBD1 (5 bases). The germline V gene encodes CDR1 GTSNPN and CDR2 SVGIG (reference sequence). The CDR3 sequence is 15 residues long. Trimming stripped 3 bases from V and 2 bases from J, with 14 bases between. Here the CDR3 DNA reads TGTGCCTGGAGCGAGGGACTACCGGGCAATCAGCCCCAGCATTTT. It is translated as CAWSEGLPGNQPQHF.

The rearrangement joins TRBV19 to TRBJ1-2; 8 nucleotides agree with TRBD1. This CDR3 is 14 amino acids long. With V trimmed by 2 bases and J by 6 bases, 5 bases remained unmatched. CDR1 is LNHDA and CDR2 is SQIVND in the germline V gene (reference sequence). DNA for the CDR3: TGTGCCAGTAGTATAAGGAGCAGGGGGCATGGCTACACCTTC. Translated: CASSIRSRGHGYTF.

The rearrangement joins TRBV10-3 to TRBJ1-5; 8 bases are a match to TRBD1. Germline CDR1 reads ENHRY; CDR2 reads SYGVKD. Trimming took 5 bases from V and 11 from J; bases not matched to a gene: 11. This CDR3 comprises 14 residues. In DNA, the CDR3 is TGTGCCATCAGTCAGGGGACAGGTGAATTGGCCCAGCATTTT. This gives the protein CAISQGTGELAQHF.

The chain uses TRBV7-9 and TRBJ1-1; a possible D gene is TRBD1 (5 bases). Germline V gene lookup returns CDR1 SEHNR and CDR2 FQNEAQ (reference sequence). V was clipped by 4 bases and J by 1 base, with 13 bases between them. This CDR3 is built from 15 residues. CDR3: CASSSGRFGNTEAFF. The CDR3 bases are TGTGCCAGCAGCTCGGGACGGTTTGGGAACACTGAAGCTTTCTTT.

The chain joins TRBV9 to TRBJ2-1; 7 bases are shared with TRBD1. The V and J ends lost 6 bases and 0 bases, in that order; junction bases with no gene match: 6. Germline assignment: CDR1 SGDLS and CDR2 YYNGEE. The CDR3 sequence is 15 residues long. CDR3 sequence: CASTYQGDSYNEQFF. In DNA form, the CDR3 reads TGTGCCAGCACCTACCAGGGGGACTCCTACAATGAGCAGTTCTTC.

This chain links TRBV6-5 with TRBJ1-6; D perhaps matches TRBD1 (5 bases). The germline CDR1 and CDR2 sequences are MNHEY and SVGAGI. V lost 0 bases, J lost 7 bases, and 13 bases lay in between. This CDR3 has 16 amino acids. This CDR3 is CASSYSRGTGNSPLHF. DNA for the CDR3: TGTGCCAGCAGTTACTCGCGGGGGACTGGAAATTCACCCCTCCACTTT.

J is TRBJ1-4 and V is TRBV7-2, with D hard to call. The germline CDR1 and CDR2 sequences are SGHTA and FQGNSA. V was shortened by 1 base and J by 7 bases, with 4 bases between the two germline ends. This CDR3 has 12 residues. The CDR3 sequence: CASSLGPEKLFF. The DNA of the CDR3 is TGTGCCAGCAGCTTAGGGCCTGAAAAACTGTTTTTT.

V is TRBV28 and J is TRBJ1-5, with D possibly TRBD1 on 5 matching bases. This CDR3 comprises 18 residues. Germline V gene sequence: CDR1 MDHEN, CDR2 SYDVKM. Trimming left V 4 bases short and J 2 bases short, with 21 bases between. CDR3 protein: CASSSQPPYLGGNQPQHF. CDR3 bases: TGTGCCAGCAGTTCTCAACCCCCGTACCTGGGGGGCAATCAGCCCCAGCATTTT.

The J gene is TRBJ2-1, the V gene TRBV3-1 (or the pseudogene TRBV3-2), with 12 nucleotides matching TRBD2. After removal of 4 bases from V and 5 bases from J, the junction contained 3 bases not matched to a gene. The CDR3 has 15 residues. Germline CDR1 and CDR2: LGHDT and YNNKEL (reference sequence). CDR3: CASSRRLAGDNEQFF. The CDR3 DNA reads TGTGCCAGCAGCCGACGACTAGCGGGGGACAATGAGCAGTTCTTC.

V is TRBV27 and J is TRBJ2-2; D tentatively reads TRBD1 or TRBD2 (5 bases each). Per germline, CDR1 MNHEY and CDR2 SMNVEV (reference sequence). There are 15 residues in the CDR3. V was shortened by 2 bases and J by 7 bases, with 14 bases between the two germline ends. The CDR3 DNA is TGTGCCAGCAGTTTAGGGGCTAGCACCGGCGGGGAGCTGTTTTTT. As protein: CASSLGASTGGELFF.

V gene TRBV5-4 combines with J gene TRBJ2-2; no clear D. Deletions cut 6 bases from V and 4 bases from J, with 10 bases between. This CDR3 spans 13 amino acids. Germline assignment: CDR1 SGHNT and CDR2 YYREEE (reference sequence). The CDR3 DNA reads TGTGCCAGCAACCGTGTCGGCACCGGGGAGCTGTTTTTT. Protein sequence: CASNRVGTGELFF.

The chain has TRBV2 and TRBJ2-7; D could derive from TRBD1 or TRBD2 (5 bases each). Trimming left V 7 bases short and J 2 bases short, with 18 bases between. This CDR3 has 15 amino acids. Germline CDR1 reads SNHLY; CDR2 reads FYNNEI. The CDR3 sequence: CASKTQPGPTYEQYF. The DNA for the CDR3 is TGTGCCAGCAAAACACAGCCGGGACCGACCTACGAGCAGTACTTC. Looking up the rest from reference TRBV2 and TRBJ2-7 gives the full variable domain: EPEVTQTPSHQVTQMGQEVILRCVPISNHLYFYWYRQILGQKVEFLVSFYNNEISEKSEIFDDQFSVERPDGSNFTLKIRSTKLEDSAMYFCASKTQPGPTYEQYFGPGTRLTVT.

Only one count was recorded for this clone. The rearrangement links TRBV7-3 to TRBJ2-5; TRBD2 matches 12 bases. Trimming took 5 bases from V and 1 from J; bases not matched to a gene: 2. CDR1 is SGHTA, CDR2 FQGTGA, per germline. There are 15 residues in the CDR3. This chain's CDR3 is CASSASGGAQETQYF. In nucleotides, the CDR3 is TGTGCCAGCAGCGCTAGCGGGGGGGCCCAAGAGACCCAGTACTTC.

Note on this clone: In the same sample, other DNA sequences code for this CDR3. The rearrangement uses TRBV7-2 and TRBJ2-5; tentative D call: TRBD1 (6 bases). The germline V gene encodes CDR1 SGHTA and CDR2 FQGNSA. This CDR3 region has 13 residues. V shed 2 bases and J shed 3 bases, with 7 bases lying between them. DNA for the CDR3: TGTGCCAGCAGCTTACGACAGGAAGAGACCCAGTACTTC. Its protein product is CASSLRQEETQYF.

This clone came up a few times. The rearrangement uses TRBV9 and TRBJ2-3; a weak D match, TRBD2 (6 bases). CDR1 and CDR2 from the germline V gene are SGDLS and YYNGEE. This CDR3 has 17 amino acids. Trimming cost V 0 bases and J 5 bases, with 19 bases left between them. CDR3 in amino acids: CASSVGRAGRGGDTQYF. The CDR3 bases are TGTGCCAGCAGCGTAGGTAGGGCGGGGAGAGGTGGAGATACGCAGTATTTT.